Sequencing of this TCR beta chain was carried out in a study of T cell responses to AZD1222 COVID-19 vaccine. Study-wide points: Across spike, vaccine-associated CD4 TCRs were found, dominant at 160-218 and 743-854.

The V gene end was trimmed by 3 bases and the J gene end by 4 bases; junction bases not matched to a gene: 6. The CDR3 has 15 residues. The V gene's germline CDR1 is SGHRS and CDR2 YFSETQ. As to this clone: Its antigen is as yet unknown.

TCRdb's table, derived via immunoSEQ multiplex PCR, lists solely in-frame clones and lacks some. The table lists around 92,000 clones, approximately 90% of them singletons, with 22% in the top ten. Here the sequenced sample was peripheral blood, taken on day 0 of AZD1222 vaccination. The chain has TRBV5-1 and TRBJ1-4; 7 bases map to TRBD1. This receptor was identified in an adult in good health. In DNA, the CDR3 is TGCGCCAGCAGCTCCTCGGGACAGATTAATGAAAAACTGTTTTTT. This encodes CASSSSGQINEKLFF.